Detailed here is one T cell receptor (beta chain). The antigen is unknown. This sample was taken from a study of beta chain features in type 1 diabetes. Overall study results and limits: Significant though moderate, a shortening of TCRB CDR3s appeared in all four CD4+ subsets of Type 1 diabetes patients. The study found that naive, central memory and Treg TCRB repertoires appeared more similar in patients than in healthy donors.

Germline V gene data show CDR1 as MDHEN and CDR2 as SYDVKM. CDR3 length: 15 amino acids. V lost 3 bases and J 3 bases, leaving 11 bases between the germline ends. Expressed TCRB transcripts were sequenced because the isolated RNA had all been reverse transcribed beforehand. Measured with immunoSEQ multiplex PCR; TCRdb has only the in-frame clones, and not every one. The data contain hundreds of thousands of clones, roughly 13% of them singletons. The specimen was naive CD4+ T cells from blood. V usage is TRBV28 and J usage is TRBJ1-4; D not certain. This TCR derives from a man aged 18 to 29 with type 1 diabetes. As DNA, the CDR3 is TGTGCCAGCAGTTTTGGAGGGAACCCTAATGAAAAACTGTTTTTT. Protein: CASSFGGNPNEKLFF.